This TCR beta chain was recovered during a study of cytomegalovirus exposure and HLA in healthy donors. With regard to this clone: Its specificity is not known.

Findings of the study overall: Data from an earlier analysis indicated that most TCR beta V segments were productive either about 90% or about 30% of the time. According to a later analysis, donors in an Asian-associated ancestry cluster reportedly had fewer N-insertions than the roughly 660-donor mean. In a later analysis, at a false discovery rate of 0.05, about 17,000 TCR beta sequences matched HLA alleles.

Amplification used 60 Vbeta primers and 13 Jbeta primers. Sequencing used immunoSEQ multiplex PCR; TCRdb keeps in-frame clones, though not all of them. This sample has about 130,000 clones; 80% occur once, and the top ten carry over 2%. CDR3 length: 14 amino acids. V dropped 3 bases and J dropped 6 bases, with 11 bases sitting between them. Per the germline V gene, CDR1 is LGHNA and CDR2 is YSLEER. This TCR was sampled from a man aged 30-40 years in good health and CMV-seronegative. The chain has TRBV4-3 and TRBJ2-2, with D possibly matching TRBD2 (5 bases). Sequences were obtained from PBMCs. CDR3 sequence (DNA): TGCGCCAGCAGCCAGGGGAGTTCAGCCGGGGAGCTGTTTTTT. As protein: CASSQGSSAGELFF.